Listed below are T cell receptor beta chains from one sample, sequenced in a study of shared T cell receptors in the human thymus. The data were produced by immunoSEQ multiplex PCR, yet TCRdb's version contains in-frame clones alone and is incomplete. The sample has almost 550,000 clones; 75% to 80% are singletons. This sample was also put to use in a study of human thymus T cells.

Source material: thymocytes. These receptor sequences come from a boy in the first two years of life with a congenital heart defect. Each CDR3 is given with its conserved first and last residue. Fields, in order: clone size, J gene, V gene, D gene, CDR3 DNA, CDR3 protein. D genes are given only for firm matches. Clone size, where shown, is once, few, many, or a class for clones that have expanded.

.	TRBJ1-5	TRBV7-9	.	TGTGCCAGCAGCTTAAGAGGTAGCAATCAGCCCCAGCATTTT	CASSLRGSNQPQHF
.	TRBJ2-7	TRBV28	TRBD2	TGTGCCACTATAGCGGGAGGTCCCTCCTACGAGCAGTACTTC	CATIAGGPSYEQYF
few	TRBJ2-5	TRBV4-1	TRBD2	TGCGCCAGCAGCCAAAAACTAGCGGTTAGCCAAGAGACCCAGTACTTC	CASSQKLAVSQETQYF
once	TRBJ2-7	TRBV27	TRBD2	TGTGCCAGCAGTTTATCTCCCCGTACGGGACTAGCCTACGAGCAGTACTTC	CASSLSPRTGLAYEQYF
.	TRBJ1-3	TRBV7-3	.	TGTGCCAGCAGCGACAAGGTGGTTACTGGAAACACCATATATTTT	CASSDKVVTGNTIYF
.	TRBJ2-3	TRBV5-1	TRBD2	TGCGCCAGCAGCTTGCCCAGACTAGCCGGCACAGATACGCAGTATTTT	CASSLPRLAGTDTQYF
.	TRBJ2-7	TRBV5-1	TRBD2	TGCGCCAGCAGCTTCCCCAGGGCGGGAAGCGGGGGTGGAAACGAGCAGTACTTC	CASSFPRAGSGGGNEQYF
.	TRBJ1-1	TRBV7-2	.	TGTGCCAGCAGCTCTGTAAGGTGGAGGACTGAAGCTTTCTTT	CASSSVRWRTEAFF
.	TRBJ2-3	TRBV6-5	TRBD2	TGTGCCAGCAGTAACCCGGCGGGAGCCCCAGATACGCAGTATTTT	CASSNPAGAPDTQYF
.	TRBJ1-1	TRBV5-4	.	TGTGCCAGCAGCTCGGACAAAGACGGGAACACTGAAGCTTTCTTT	CASSSDKDGNTEAFF
.	TRBJ1-2	TRBV28	TRBD1	TGTGCCAGTAGTTTACCAGGGGGCTATGGCTACACCTTC	CASSLPGGYGYTF
.	TRBJ2-2	TRBV7-9	TRBD1	TGTGCCAGCAGTCGCCCGGGACAGGGAACCGGGGAGCTGTTTTTT	CASSRPGQGTGELFF
.	TRBJ1-2	TRBV14	.	TGTGCCAGCAGCCAATACAGGGCGGGCGGCTACACCTTC	CASSQYRAGGYTF
.	TRBJ2-6	TRBV19	.	TGTGCCAGTAGTATACGCAGGGATCCCTCTGGGGCCAACGTCCTGACTTTC	CASSIRRDPSGANVLTF
.	TRBJ1-1	TRBV5-6	.	TGTGCCAGCAGCTTGGGGGGGGGCGGGCAATTT	CASSLGGGGQF
.	TRBJ2-1	TRBV4-1	TRBD2	TGCGCCAGCAGCCAAGACTTGCCGGGACTAGCGGGAGCCCGCTACAATGAGCAGTTCTTC	CASSQDLPGLAGARYNEQFF
few	TRBJ2-1	TRBV19	TRBD1	TGTGCCAGTAGTTCCGACAGGGATGAGCAGTTCTTC	CASSSDRDEQFF
.	TRBJ2-7	TRBV4-2	TRBD2	TGTGCCAGCAGCAGCGGGAGCTCCTACGAGCAGTACTTC	CASSSGSSYEQYF
.	TRBJ1-3	TRBV28	.	TGTGCCAGCAGTTTATGGGGTTTGGAGCCCTCTGGAAACACCATATATTTT	CASSLWGLEPSGNTIYF
.	TRBJ1-2	TRBV27	TRBD1	TGTGCCAGCAGTCCCAGGGGGCGAACGTGTGGCTACACCTTC	CASSPRGRTCGYTF
few	TRBJ1-1	TRBV7-8	.	TGTGCCAGCAGCGCCTGGACGGGGAGGAACACTGAAGCTTTCTTT	CASSAWTGRNTEAFF
.	TRBJ2-2	TRBV12-5	TRBD2	TGTGCTAGTGGTTCCCCCGGTTTAGCGGGAGCTGGGGAGCTGTTTTTT	CASGSPGLAGAGELFF
few	TRBJ2-7	TRBV21-1	.	TGTGCCAGCAGCAAAGGTAGGACTAACTACGAGCAGTACTTC	CASSKGRTNYEQYF
once	TRBJ2-1	TRBV4-2	TRBD2	TGTGCCAGCAGCCAAGATATCGTCCTAGCGGGAGAGAGGGTGGGGGACGGGTATCGCAATGAGCAGTTCTTC	CASSQDIVLAGERVGDGYRNEQFF
few	TRBJ2-7	TRBV28	TRBD1	TGTGCCAGCAGTTCCACCGACAGGGGCGGCTACGAGCAGTACTTC	CASSSTDRGGYEQYF